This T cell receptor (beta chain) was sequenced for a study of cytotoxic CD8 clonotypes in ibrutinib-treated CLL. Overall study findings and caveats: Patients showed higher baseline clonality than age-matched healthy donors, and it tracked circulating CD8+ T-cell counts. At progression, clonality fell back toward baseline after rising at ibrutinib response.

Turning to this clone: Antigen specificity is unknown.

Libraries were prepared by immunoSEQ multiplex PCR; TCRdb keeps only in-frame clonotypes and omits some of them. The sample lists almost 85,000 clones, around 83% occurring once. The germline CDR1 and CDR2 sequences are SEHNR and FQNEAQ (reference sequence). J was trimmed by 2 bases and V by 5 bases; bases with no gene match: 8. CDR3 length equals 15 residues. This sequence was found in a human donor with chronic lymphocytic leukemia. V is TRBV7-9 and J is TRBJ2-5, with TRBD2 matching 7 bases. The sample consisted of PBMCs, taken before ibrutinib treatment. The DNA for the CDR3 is TGTGCCAGCAGCCCCGGGGGGTTGGCACAAGAGACCCAGTACTTC. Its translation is CASSPGGLAQETQYF.